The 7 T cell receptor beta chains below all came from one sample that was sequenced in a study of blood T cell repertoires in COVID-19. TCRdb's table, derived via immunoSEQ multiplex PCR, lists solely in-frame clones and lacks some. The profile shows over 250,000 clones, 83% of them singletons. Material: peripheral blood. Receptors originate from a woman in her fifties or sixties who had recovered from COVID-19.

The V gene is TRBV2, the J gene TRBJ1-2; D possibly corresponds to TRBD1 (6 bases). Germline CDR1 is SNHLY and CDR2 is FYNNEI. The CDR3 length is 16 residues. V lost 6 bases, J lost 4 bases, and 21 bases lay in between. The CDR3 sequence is CASRDGLGAWGYGYTF. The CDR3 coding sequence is TGTGCCAGCAGAGACGGTTTGGGGGCGTGGGGCTATGGCTACACCTTC.

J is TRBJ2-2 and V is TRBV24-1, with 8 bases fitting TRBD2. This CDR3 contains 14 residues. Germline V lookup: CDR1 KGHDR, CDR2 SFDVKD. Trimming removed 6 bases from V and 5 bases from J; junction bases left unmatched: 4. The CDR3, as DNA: TGTGCCACCAGTCAGCGGGGGCTAACCGGGGAGCTGTTTTTT. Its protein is CATSQRGLTGELFF.

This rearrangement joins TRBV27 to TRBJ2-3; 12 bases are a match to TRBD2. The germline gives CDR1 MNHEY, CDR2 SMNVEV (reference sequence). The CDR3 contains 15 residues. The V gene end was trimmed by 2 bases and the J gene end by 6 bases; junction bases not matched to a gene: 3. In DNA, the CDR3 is TGTGCCAGCAGTTTACTAGCGGGAGGGCTGGATACGCAGTATTTT. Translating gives CASSLLAGGLDTQYF.

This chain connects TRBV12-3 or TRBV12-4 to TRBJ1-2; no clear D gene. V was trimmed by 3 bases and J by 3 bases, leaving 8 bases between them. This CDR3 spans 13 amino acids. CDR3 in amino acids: CASSLGDYYGYTF. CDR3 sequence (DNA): TGTGCCAGCAGTTTGGGAGACTACTATGGCTACACCTTC.

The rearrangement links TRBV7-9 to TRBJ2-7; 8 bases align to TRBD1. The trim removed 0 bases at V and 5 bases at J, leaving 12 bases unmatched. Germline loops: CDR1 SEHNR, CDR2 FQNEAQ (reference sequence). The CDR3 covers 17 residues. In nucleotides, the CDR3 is TGTGCCAGCAGCTTAGCTCTGATTCGAGACAGGGGCCACGAGCAGTACTTC. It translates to CASSLALIRDRGHEQYF.

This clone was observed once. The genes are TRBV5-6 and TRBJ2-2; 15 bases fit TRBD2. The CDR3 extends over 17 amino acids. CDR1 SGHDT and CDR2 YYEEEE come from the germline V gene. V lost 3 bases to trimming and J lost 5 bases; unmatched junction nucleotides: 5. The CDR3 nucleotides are TGTGCCAGCAGCTGGACTAGCGGGAGGGGGTGGACCGGGGAGCTGTTTTTT. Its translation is CASSWTSGRGWTGELFF.

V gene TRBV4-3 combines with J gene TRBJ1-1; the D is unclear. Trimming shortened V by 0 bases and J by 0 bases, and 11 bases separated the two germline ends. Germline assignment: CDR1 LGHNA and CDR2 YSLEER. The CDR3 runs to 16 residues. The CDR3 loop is CASSQDRGLMNTEAFF. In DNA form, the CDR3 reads TGCGCCAGCAGCCAAGATCGCGGACTGATGAACACTGAAGCTTTCTTT.